The clone carrying this T cell receptor (beta chain) was detected a few times. This sample was included in a study of control samples from healthy donors and cancer patients. Libraries were prepared by immunoSEQ multiplex PCR; TCRdb keeps only in-frame clonotypes and omits some of them. The sample lists about 94,000 clones, around nine tenths occurring once. The V end lost 3 bases, the J end lost 1 base, and 7 bases lay between the germline ends. This CDR3 is 14 amino acids long. Germline CDR1 is SEHNR and CDR2 is FQNEAQ (reference sequence). V usage is TRBV7-9 and J usage is TRBJ1-5; tentative D call: TRBD1 (5 bases). This clonotype was obtained from a woman between 18 and 29 years old in good health. The sequenced sample consisted of blood. CDR3 sequence: CASSFEGSNQPQHF. CDR3 DNA sequence: TGTGCCAGCAGCTTTGAGGGGAGCAATCAGCCCCAGCATTTT.